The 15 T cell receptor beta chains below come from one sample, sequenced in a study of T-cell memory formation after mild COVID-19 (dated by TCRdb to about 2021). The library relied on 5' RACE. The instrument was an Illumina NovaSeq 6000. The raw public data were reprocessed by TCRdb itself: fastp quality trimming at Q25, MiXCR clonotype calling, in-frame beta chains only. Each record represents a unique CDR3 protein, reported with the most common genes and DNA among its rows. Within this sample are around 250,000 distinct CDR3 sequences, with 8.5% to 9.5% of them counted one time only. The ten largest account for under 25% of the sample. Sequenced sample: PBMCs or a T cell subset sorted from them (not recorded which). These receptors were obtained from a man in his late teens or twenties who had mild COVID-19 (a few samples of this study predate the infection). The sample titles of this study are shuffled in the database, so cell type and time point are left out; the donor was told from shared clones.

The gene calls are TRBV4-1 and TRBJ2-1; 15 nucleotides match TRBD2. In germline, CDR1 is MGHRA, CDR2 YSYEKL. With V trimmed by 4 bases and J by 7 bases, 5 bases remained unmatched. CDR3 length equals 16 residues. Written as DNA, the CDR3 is TGCGCCAGCAGCCCTTGGACTAGCGGGGGGGCGAATGAGCAGTTCTTC. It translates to CASSPWTSGGANEQFF.

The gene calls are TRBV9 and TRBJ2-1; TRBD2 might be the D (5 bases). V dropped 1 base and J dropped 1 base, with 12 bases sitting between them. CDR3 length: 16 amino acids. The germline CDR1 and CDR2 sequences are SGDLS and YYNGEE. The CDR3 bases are TGTGCCAGCAGCGTACTGGACTTCCTTTCCTACAATGAGCAGTTCTTC. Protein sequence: CASSVLDFLSYNEQFF.

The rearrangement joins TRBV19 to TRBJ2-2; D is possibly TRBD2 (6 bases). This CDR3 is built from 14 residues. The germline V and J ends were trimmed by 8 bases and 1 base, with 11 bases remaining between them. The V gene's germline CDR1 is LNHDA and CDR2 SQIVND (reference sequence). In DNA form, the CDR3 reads TGTGCCAGTGGAACTAGCTGGAACACCGGGGAGCTGTTTTTT. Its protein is CASGTSWNTGELFF.

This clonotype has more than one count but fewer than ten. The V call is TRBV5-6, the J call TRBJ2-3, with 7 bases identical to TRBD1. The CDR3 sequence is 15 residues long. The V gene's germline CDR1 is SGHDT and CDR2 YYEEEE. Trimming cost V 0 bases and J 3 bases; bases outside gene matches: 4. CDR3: CASSLVTGVTDTQYF. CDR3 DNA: TGTGCCAGCAGCTTGGTCACAGGGGTGACAGATACGCAGTATTTT.

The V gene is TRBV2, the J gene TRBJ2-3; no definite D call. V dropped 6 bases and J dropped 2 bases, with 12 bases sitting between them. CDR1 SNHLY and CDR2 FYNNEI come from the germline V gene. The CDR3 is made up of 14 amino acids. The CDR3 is CASSPLIITDTQYF. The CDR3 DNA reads TGTGCCAGCAGCCCTCTAATAATCACAGATACGCAGTATTTT.

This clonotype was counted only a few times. CDR3 amino acids: CASTRSRGTEAFF. For the CDR3, the DNA is TGTGCCAGCACCCGGTCGAGAGGCACTGAAGCTTTCTTT. The J gene is TRBJ1-1, the V gene TRBV12-3 or TRBV12-4; D unclear. This CDR3 contains 13 residues. The V gene lost 7 bases and the J gene lost 4 bases, with 13 bases spanning the gap.

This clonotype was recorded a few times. CDR3 nucleotides: TGCGCCAGCAGCCAAGACGGGCAGGGGAGGTCCGGGGAGCTGTTTTTT. Amino acid sequence: CASSQDGQGRSGELFF. This sequence joins TRBV4-3 and TRBJ2-2; D is possibly TRBD1 or TRBD2 (6 bases each). Germline V CDR1 and CDR2: LGHNA, YSLEER. This CDR3 contains 16 residues. Trimming took off 0 bases at V and 6 bases at J, with 14 bases between the two ends.

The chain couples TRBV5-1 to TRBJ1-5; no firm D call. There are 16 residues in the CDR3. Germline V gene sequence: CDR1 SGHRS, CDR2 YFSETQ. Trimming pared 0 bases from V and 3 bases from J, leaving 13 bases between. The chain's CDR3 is CASSLVPGGINQPQHF. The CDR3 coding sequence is TGCGCCAGCAGCTTGGTCCCGGGAGGGATCAATCAGCCCCAGCATTTT.

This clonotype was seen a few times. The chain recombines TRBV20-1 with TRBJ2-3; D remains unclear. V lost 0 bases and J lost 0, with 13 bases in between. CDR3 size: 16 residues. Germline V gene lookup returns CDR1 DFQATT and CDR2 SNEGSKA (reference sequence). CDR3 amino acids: CSARDPGRHSTDTQYF. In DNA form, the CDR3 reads TGCAGTGCTAGAGATCCGGGCAGGCATAGCACAGATACGCAGTATTTT.

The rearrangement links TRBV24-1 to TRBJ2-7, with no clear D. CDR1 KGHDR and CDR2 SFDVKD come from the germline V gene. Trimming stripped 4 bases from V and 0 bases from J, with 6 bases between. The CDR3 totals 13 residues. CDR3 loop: CATSEGDSYEQYF. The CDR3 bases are TGTGCCACCAGTGAGGGCGACTCCTACGAGCAGTACTTC.

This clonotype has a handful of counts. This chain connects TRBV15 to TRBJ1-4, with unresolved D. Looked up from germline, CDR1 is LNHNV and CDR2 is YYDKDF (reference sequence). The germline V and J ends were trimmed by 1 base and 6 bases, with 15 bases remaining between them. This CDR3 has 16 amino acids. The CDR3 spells CATSRVLGLRDEKLFF. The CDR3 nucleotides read TGTGCCACCAGCAGAGTCTTGGGCCTTAGGGATGAAAAACTGTTTTTT.

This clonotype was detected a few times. The chain's CDR3 is CASSSPATGYTEAFF. Written as DNA, the CDR3 is TGTGCCAGCTCATCCCCCGCGACAGGGTACACTGAAGCTTTCTTT. This rearrangement joins TRBV18 to TRBJ1-1, with 7 bases that match TRBD1. This CDR3 is built from 15 residues. V shed 5 bases and J 3 bases; nucleotides not matched to a gene: 9. Germline V gene sequence: CDR1 KGHSH, CDR2 LQKENI.

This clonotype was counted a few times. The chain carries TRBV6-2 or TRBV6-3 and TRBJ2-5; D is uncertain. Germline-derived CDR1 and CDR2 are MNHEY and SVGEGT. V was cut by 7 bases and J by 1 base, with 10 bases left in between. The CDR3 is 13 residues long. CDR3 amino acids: CASNFEVQETQYF. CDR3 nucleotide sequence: TGTGCCAGCAACTTCGAGGTCCAAGAGACCCAGTACTTC.

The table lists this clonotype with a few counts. The CDR3 sequence is CASSSDYSYEQYV. The CDR3 bases are TGTGCCAGCAGCTCGGACTACTCCTACGAGCAGTACGTC. The chain is built from TRBV7-2 and TRBJ2-7, with D tentatively TRBD2 (6 bases). Germline CDR1 is SGHTA and CDR2 is FQGNSA. CDR3 size: 13 residues. V lost 4 bases, J lost 0 bases, and 7 bases lay in between.

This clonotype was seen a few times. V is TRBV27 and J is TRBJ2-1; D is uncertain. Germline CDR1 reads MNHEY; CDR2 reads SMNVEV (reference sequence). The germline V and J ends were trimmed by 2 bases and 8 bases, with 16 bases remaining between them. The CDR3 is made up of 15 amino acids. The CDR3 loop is CASSLTLRYLHEQFF. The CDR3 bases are TGTGCCAGCAGTTTAACCCTGCGCTACCTCCATGAGCAGTTCTTC.